Shown below are 21 T cell receptor beta chains from a single sample sequenced in a study of beta chain features in type 1 diabetes. Notes on the study in general: Patients with Type 1 diabetes showed moderately but significantly shorter TCRB CDR3s in all four CD4+ subsets.

As every portion of the isolated RNA was reverse transcribed, the sequencing read expressed TCRB transcripts. Some clones are missing from TCRdb's copy, which holds only in-frame ones; the method was immunoSEQ multiplex PCR. The repertoire has about 640,000 clones, around 12% of them found once; the top ten carry 0.095% to 0.15%. Their recognized antigens are unknown. Sequences were obtained from naive CD4+ T cells from blood. The receptors here all came from a man aged 25 to 40 with type 1 diabetes.

The chain is built from TRBV7-2 and TRBJ2-2; 10 positions match TRBD1. The V gene's germline CDR1 is SGHTA and CDR2 FQGNSA. This CDR3 comprises 14 residues. V lost 5 bases and J lost 6; bases outside the gene matches: 3. CDR3 bases: TGTGCCAGCAGCCGGGACAGGGGATCCGGGGAGCTGTTTTTT. Its protein is CASSRDRGSGELFF.

This clone was detected a few times. A junction end diverges from the germline sequence, so it may reflect a read error. The rearrangement joins TRBV7-7 to TRBJ2-5; D is perhaps TRBD1 or TRBD2 (6 bases each). This CDR3 is 14 amino acids long. CDR1 is SSHAT, CDR2 FNYEAQ, per germline (reference sequence). The CDR3 loop is CASSLGGPQETQYF. CDR3 DNA sequence: TGTGCTAGCAGCTTGGGGGGCCCACAAGAGACCCAGTACTTC.

The chain links TRBV6-1 to TRBJ2-4; possibly TRBD1 for D (7 bases). With 6 bases removed from V and 0 bases from J, the gap between germline ends came to 12 bases. This CDR3 region has 15 residues. Germline CDR1 is MNHNS and CDR2 is SASEGT. This CDR3 is CASREGALAKNIQYF. The CDR3 DNA sequence: TGTGCCAGCAGGGAGGGGGCTCTAGCCAAAAACATTCAGTACTTC.

DNA for the CDR3: TGTGCCAGCAGCTCCCAGGGTCGGAATAATTCACCCCTCCACTTT. Its translation: CASSSQGRNNSPLHF. The rearrangement uses TRBV7-2 and TRBJ1-6, with D possibly matching TRBD1 (5 bases). Germline V CDR1 and CDR2: SGHTA, FQGNSA. CDR3 length: 15 residues. The germline V and J ends were trimmed by 4 bases and 5 bases, with 12 bases remaining between them.

The V gene is TRBV6-5, the J gene TRBJ2-7, with 9 bases identical to TRBD1. Germline CDR1 reads MNHEY; CDR2 reads SVGAGI. The CDR3 contains 14 residues. J gave up 6 bases and V 5 bases, and 8 bases lay outside the gene matches. The chain's CDR3 is CASSPRDRDSEQYF. The DNA for the CDR3 is TGTGCCAGCAGTCCCCGGGACAGGGATAGCGAGCAGTACTTC.

This clone was seen only a few times. The chain couples TRBV14 to TRBJ2-1; TRBD2 matches 10 bases. CDR3 length: 18 amino acids. V lost 0 bases and J lost 4; bases outside the gene matches: 9. Germline-derived CDR1 and CDR2 are SGHDN and FVKESK. The CDR3 protein is CASSQDHPTSGVYNEQFF. In DNA, the CDR3 is TGTGCCAGCAGCCAAGATCATCCTACTAGCGGGGTATACAATGAGCAGTTCTTC. Full variable domain (missing parts from reference TRBV14 and TRBJ2-1): EAGVTQFPSHSVIEKGQTVTLRCDPISGHDNLYWYRRVMGKEIKFLLHFVKESKQDESGMPNNRFLAERTGGTYSTLKVQPAELEDSGVYFCASSQDHPTSGVYNEQFFGPGTRLTVL.

This chain links TRBV25-1 with TRBJ2-3, with a possible D match to TRBD1 (5 bases). Trimming stripped 4 bases from V and 2 bases from J, with 10 bases between. CDR1 is MGHDK and CDR2 is SYGVNS in the germline V gene. This CDR3 region has 14 residues. DNA of the CDR3: TGTGCCAGCAGTGCCCGACAGATCACAGATACGCAGTATTTT. It is translated as CASSARQITDTQYF.

This chain joins TRBV19 and TRBJ1-6, with D possibly TRBD1 on 5 matching bases. This CDR3 is 13 amino acids long. Trimming shortened V by 6 bases and J by 8 bases, and 11 bases separated the two germline ends. Germline assignment: CDR1 LNHDA and CDR2 SQIVND (reference sequence). CDR3 sequence reads: CASSGTGYSPLHF. The DNA for the CDR3 is TGTGCCAGTAGCGGGACTGGATATTCACCCCTCCACTTT.

This clone appeared a few times. The gene calls are TRBV7-9 and TRBJ1-2; D call uncertain. The ends were cut back, 5 bases at V and 8 bases at J, with 21 bases in the middle. The length of the CDR3 is 15 residues. Germline V gene sequence: CDR1 SEHNR, CDR2 FQNEAQ (reference sequence). CDR3 coding DNA: TGTGCCAGCAGCCGGATACTAGGACTAGGATGGGGCTACACCTTC. It is translated as CASSRILGLGWGYTF.

The sample holds a few counts of this clone. J is TRBJ2-7 and V is TRBV7-9; no clear D. V lost 1 base and J 1 base, leaving 11 bases between the germline ends. The CDR3 has 15 amino acids. Germline CDR1 reads SEHNR; CDR2 reads FQNEAQ (reference sequence). CDR3 nucleotide sequence: TGTGCCAGCAGCTTAGGTTCGGACGGGTCCTACGAGCAGTACTTC. This gives the protein CASSLGSDGSYEQYF.

The chain combines TRBV6-5 with TRBJ2-2; no clear D. In germline, CDR1 is MNHEY, CDR2 SVGAGI. The CDR3 spans 14 residues. With 2 bases removed from V and 2 bases from J, the gap between germline ends came to 6 bases. CDR3: CASSYDTNTGELFF. CDR3 in DNA: TGTGCCAGCAGTTACGACACCAACACCGGGGAGCTGTTTTTT.

There are a few counts of this clone. The rearrangement joins TRBV28 to TRBJ2-7; 10 nucleotides agree with TRBD1. Trimming at V came to 2 bases and at J to 5 bases, leaving 12 bases not matched to a gene. The CDR3 has 17 amino acids. CDR1 is MDHEN and CDR2 is SYDVKM in the germline V gene. In DNA, the CDR3 is TGTGCCAGCAGTTTAGTTCTCCCGGGACAGGGGTCGGACGAGCAGTACTTC. This sequence encodes CASSLVLPGQGSDEQYF.

CDR3 protein: CASSQDPGQGADQPQHF. The CDR3 DNA reads TGTGCCAGCAGCCAAGATCCCGGACAGGGGGCGGATCAGCCCCAGCATTTT. V usage is TRBV4-2 and J usage is TRBJ1-5, with TRBD1 matching 11 bases. The CDR3 runs 17 residues. Per the germline V gene, CDR1 is LGHNA and CDR2 is YNFKEQ. Trimming removed 0 bases from V and 5 bases from J; junction bases left unmatched: 6.

The CDR3 region is CAIREDRGQTEAFF. The CDR3 DNA sequence: TGTGCCATCAGGGAAGACAGGGGCCAGACTGAAGCTTTCTTT. The chain has TRBV10-3 and TRBJ1-1; the match to TRBD1 covers 8 bases. The germline V gene encodes CDR1 ENHRY and CDR2 SYGVKD. The CDR3 runs to 14 residues. The junction had 8 bases not matched to a gene; V was cut back by 6 bases and J by 5 bases.

The chain is built from TRBV5-1 and TRBJ2-2; D is unclear. This CDR3 has 15 amino acids. V gave up 0 bases and J gave up 2 bases, with 8 bases separating them. The germline gives CDR1 SGHRS, CDR2 YFSETQ. The CDR3 region is CASSLDHRNTGELFF. In DNA form, the CDR3 reads TGCGCCAGCAGCTTGGACCACCGCAACACCGGGGAGCTGTTTTTT.

The V and J genes are TRBV4-2 and TRBJ1-5; the D gene is possibly TRBD1 (5 bases). V dropped 0 bases and J dropped 2 bases, with 14 bases sitting between them. The V gene's germline CDR1 is LGHNA and CDR2 YNFKEQ. This CDR3 is built from 17 residues. The CDR3 nucleotides are TGTGCCAGCAGCCAAGAGGCTAGGGGTTTCGGCAATCAGCCCCAGCATTTT. This translates into CASSQEARGFGNQPQHF.

This clone was counted many times. The gene calls are TRBV14 and TRBJ2-7; no reliable D call. CDR3 length equals 11 residues. V lost 4 bases, J lost 3 bases, and 4 bases lay in between. Germline values: CDR1 SGHDN, CDR2 FVKESK. The CDR3 reads CASSRYYEQYF. CDR3 in DNA: TGTGCCAGCAGCCGCTACTACGAGCAGTACTTC.

There are many counts of this clone. The V call is TRBV19, the J call TRBJ1-2; possible D gene TRBD1, 5 bases. Between the trimmed V and J ends, which lost 2 bases and 5 bases, there was a span of 12 bases. CDR1 and CDR2 (germline): LNHDA, SQIVND (reference sequence). This CDR3 is 14 amino acids long. CDR3 sequence (DNA): TGTGCCAGTAGTATACAGACGAGGGGATATGGCTACACCTTC. Amino acid sequence: CASSIQTRGYGYTF.

This chain links TRBV2 with TRBJ1-5; 7 nucleotides agree with TRBD1. With V trimmed by 6 bases and J by 3 bases, 5 bases remained unmatched. CDR1 and CDR2 from the germline V gene are SNHLY and FYNNEI. The CDR3 extends over 14 amino acids. In DNA, the CDR3 is TGTGCCAGCAGGGGGGACAGTGACAATCAGCCCCAGCATTTT. Encoded protein: CASRGDSDNQPQHF.

V and J are TRBV6-1 and TRBJ2-1, with D perhaps matching TRBD1 or TRBD2 (7 bases each). The V and J ends lost 6 bases and 15 bases respectively, with 21 bases between them. CDR3 size: 13 residues. Germline V CDR1 and CDR2: MNHNS, SASEGT. The CDR3 loop reads CASRPNGEGAMFF. The CDR3 DNA reads as TGTGCCAGCAGACCGAACGGGGAGGGGGCAATGTTCTTC.

The chain employs TRBV11-3 and TRBJ2-3, with 7 bases that match TRBD1. CDR3 length: 16 amino acids. Germline CDR1 SGHNT, CDR2 YENEEA. V gave up 6 bases and J gave up 0 bases; unmatched junction bases: 9. The CDR3 loop is CASSHLQGPSTDTQYF. In nucleotides, the CDR3 is TGTGCCAGCAGTCATCTACAGGGGCCTAGCACAGATACGCAGTATTTT. Full variable domain (missing parts from reference TRBV11-3 and TRBJ2-3): EAGVVQSPRYKIIEKKQPVAFWCNPISGHNTLYWYLQNLGQGPELLIRYENEEAVDDSQLPKDRFSAERLKGVDSTLKIQPAELGDSAVYLCASSHLQGPSTDTQYFGPGTRLTVL.